This TCR beta chain originates from a study of shared clonotypes between healthy human individuals (dated by TCRdb to the early 2020s). Looking at the study overall: A few men and two women, aged 18 to 49 years, made up the cohort. Leukapheresis yielded between about 0.85 and 9 billion PBMCs per donor. Different laboratories and diverse techniques were used to prepare libraries and sequence TCR repertoires, to increase sequencing depth and limit assay-specific biases. The study deeply sequenced blood TCR repertoires of five healthy adults to estimate repertoire size and the extent of clonotype sharing between individuals. For each donor, three plates each were used for CD4 naive and CD4 memory, two plates were used for CD8 naive, and one plate was used for CD8 memory.

Notes on this clone: No antigen is known for it. The input lacks base qualities; no much larger clone sits a single base away.

In the germline V gene (reference sequence), CDR1 corresponds to GTSNPN and CDR2 to SVGIG. The CDR3 covers 15 residues, taking in both the cysteine and the phenylalanine. Left in the record is the CDR3 DNA by itself, 45 bases read in frame from the first base. Ends trimmed: V by 2 bases, J by 7 bases; bases unmatched to a gene: 11. Donors were healthy HIV-negative adults with no recently reported acute infections or vaccinations. Every donor was a Caucasian adult residing in Nashville, Tennessee, USA. CD4+ T cells were enriched by magnetic negative selection, after which naive cells were positively selected on CD45RA and the negative fraction was taken as the memory subset. Blood was collected by leukapheresis, and PBMCs were isolated by Ficoll-Histopaque density gradient centrifugation and then cryopreserved in liquid nitrogen vapor phase. Analytical flow cytometry was used to check the purity and quantity of every magnetically sorted T cell population. Genomic DNA was isolated from each sorted fraction and quantified by UV absorbance on a Nanodrop 2000c.

TCR CDR3 regions were amplified from genomic DNA by multiplex PCR using the deep immunoSEQ assay. Genomic DNA extracted from each cell subset was distributed evenly over all wells of several immunoSEQ 96-well plates, and each plate served as one replicate. For sorted subsets, 150 to 250 ng of genomic DNA, equivalent to roughly 33,000 T cell genomes, went into each replicate PCR. The purified libraries were quantified using a Qubit 3.0 fluorometer, sized with a Bioanalyzer 2100, and then quantified again using the KAPA Library Quantification kit. A separate single-read 150-cycle Illumina NextSeq 550 flow cell was used to sequence each immunoSEQ 96-well plate. The paper's data handling went like this. Because the immunoSEQ output included only junctional sequences and no quality scores, the filtering could not be the same as the filtering used for full-length reads. Sequences were annotated with PyIR, a Python wrapper for IgBLAST v1.9, and V/J genes and CDR3 were assigned using IMGT germline references. Reads were filtered out if the reads had weak V/J assignments (E-value above 1e-6), no CDR3, stop codons, out-of-frame junctions, or ambiguous translated residues. A V3J clonotype was defined by an identical inferred V gene, J gene, and CDR3 amino acid sequence. Percentage overlap between repertoires was calculated by dividing the number of shared unique clonotypes by the size of the smaller repertoire. Three approaches were used to assess repertoire richness: RTK rarefaction, the Chao1 estimator, and Recon v2.1 estimates of unobserved clonotypes. Generation probabilities for all TCRbeta clonotypes obtained by the gDNA method from a few donors were computed using OLGA. TCRdb carries this immuneACCESS record with in-frame sequences only. Its versions omit some clonotypes, under half of them owing to an unresolved V gene in the studies checked, with the rest unexplained. That table furnishes V, J and clone size, whereas the DNA furnished D and trimming. This sample has about 510,000 clones in its table, and about 95% of those were observed once. The leading ten clones occupy roughly 0.06% of the sample.

Here is what the overall study found, with its caveats: Pairwise subsampling indicated that sequencing depth was expected to affect the degree of clonotype sharing among donors. Sampling was restricted to blood, and TCR repertoires in tissue are likely to differ from TCR repertoires in blood. Sharing across a handful of donors was observed for around 5% of naive CD4, less than 4% of naive CD8, over 2% of memory CD4, and over 0.3% of memory CD8 clonotypes. Because the study included a small number of donors, the genetic and exposure-history diversity represented was limited. Compared with non-shared clonotypes, the clonotypes found in all four sorted-subset donors had higher generation probabilities. Naive subsets generally had larger estimated clonotype richness than memory subsets did. Rarefaction of sorted-subset datasets indicated incomplete sequencing despite the large sequencing depth.

The sample comprised naive CD4+ T cells sorted from blood. The cell subset or site tag for this specimen amounts to: CD45RA+ positively selected. This receptor was identified in a woman aged 30 to 39 in good health. In this chain, TRBV30 is recombined with TRBJ2-3, with 8 bases in between that match TRBD2. The DNA sequence reads TGTGCCTGGAGTAAAACTAGCGGAGCGGGGCATACGCAGTATTTT. It encodes CAWSKTSGAGHTQYF.